This TCR beta chain was identified in a study of T cells in tumors after PD-1 blockade. Across the study: Excluded were patients with checkpoint blockade, immunosuppressants, or radiotherapy or other anti-cancer therapy within 4 weeks. Peripheral blood samples averaged 36,536 unique clonotypes and roughly 110,000 templates. Findings and caveats of the study: Peripheral recruitment is suggested, as some novel exhausted tumor clones were in pre-treatment blood.

Input was about 616 ng to 6,500 ng of genomic DNA from tumor or blood. To note about this clone: Its antigen is as yet unknown.

This table comes from immunoSEQ multiplex PCR, and its TCRdb copy is limited to in-frame clones, with some not included. This table has fewer than 50,000 clones, over 75% appearing once. This sequence was found in a human donor with basal cell carcinoma. The starting material was PBMCs, obtained before anti-PD-1 treatment.

The CDR3 coding sequence is TGTGCCAGTAGTAAAATAGCGGGGGGGCCCGGAGATACGCAGTATTTT. Amino acids: CASSKIAGGPGDTQYF. The chain couples TRBV19 to TRBJ2-3, with TRBD2 identical over 11 bases. V was clipped by 4 bases and J by 5 bases; unmatched bases: 8. The CDR3 runs 16 residues. Germline assignment: CDR1 LNHDA and CDR2 SQIVND (reference sequence).